A selection of T cell receptor beta chains follows, all from one sample in a study of graft-versus-host responses after intestinal transplantation. Repertoires were generated with immunoSEQ multiplex PCR, while TCRdb's copy carries only in-frame clones and drops some. The top ten clones hold around 3% of a sample with roughly 23,000 clones, just over 75% of them seen once. Sequencing used ileum tissue, obtained 12 days after intestinal transplant. The receptors were sampled from a human patient who received an intestinal transplant, so some T cells may come from the graft donor. Both conserved end residues are part of each CDR3. A D gene is named only where the DNA matches it firmly. Clone size is given for some rows only: seen once, a few or many times, or a class if the clone is expanded.

j_gene	v_gene	d_gene	abundance	CDR3nt	CDR3aa
TRBJ1-1	TRBV7-2	-	medium-sized	TGTGCCAGCAGCTCCCAGGGTTTTGGGGCCACTGAAGCTTTCTTT	CASSSQGFGATEAFF
TRBJ2-7	TRBV10-3	-	-	TGTGCCATCAGTTCCCTGGCAGAATCCTACGAGCAGTACTTC	CAISSLAESYEQYF
TRBJ2-3	TRBV5-4	-	-	TGTGCCAGCAGCTCCACGACTGCTACAGATACGCAGTATTTT	CASSSTTATDTQYF
TRBJ2-2	TRBV7-3	-	-	TGTGCCAGCAGACTATCGGGGTCCGGGGAGCTGTTTTTT	CASRLSGSGELFF
TRBJ2-7	TRBV11-1	TRBD1	-	TGTGCCAGCAGCTTAGACCCGACAGGGGGGACCTACGAGCAGTACTTC	CASSLDPTGGTYEQYF
TRBJ2-3	TRBV6-1	TRBD1	-	TGTGCCAGCAGGCAATCAGGGGGCGCACATACGCAGTATTTT	CASRQSGGAHTQYF
TRBJ2-7	TRBV7-9	-	-	TGTGCCAGCAGCCCTCCGACTGGCTACGAGCAGTACTTC	CASSPPTGYEQYF
TRBJ2-3	TRBV11-2	-	-	TGTGCCAGCAGCCCCAGGGCCGCAGATACGCAGTATTTT	CASSPRAADTQYF
TRBJ2-1	TRBV6-5	-	once	TGTGCCAGCAGTTACGCTTCACCTAGGTATGAGCAGTTCTTC	CASSYASPRYEQFF
TRBJ2-1	TRBV7-2	TRBD2	-	TGTGCCAGCAGCTATTGGCGGGAGAATGAGCAGTTCTTC	CASSYWRENEQFF
TRBJ2-5	TRBV7-9	TRBD1	once	TGTGCCAGCAGCTTAGGGACAGGGAACCAAGAGACCCAGTACTTC	CASSLGTGNQETQYF
TRBJ2-7	TRBV7-2	TRBD2	-	TGTGCCAGCAGCTTAGGACGACCTAGCGGGAGAGCCTACGAGCAGTACTTC	CASSLGRPSGRAYEQYF
TRBJ2-3	TRBV5-1	-	-	TGCGCCAGCAGCTTGGGGAGCTTCACAGATACGCAGTATTTT	CASSLGSFTDTQYF
TRBJ2-7	TRBV29-1	TRBD2	few	TGCAGCGTTTCCTTGCGGGGGATGTACGAGCAGTACTTC	CSVSLRGMYEQYF
TRBJ2-7	TRBV6-5	TRBD2	-	TGTGCCAGCAGTTCGGGGACTAGCGGGGGGACCTACGAGCAGTACTTC	CASSSGTSGGTYEQYF
TRBJ1-5	TRBV11-2	-	-	TGTGCCAGCACCGTGGGCAGCACAAATCAGCCCCAGCATTTT	CASTVGSTNQPQHF
TRBJ2-5	TRBV2	-	-	TGTGCCAGTGCGGGACTCCCGGGGACCCAGTACTTC	CASAGLPGTQYF
TRBJ1-1	TRBV6-6	-	-	TGTGCCAGCAGTTACTCGAGGGCAGCAAACACTGAAGCTTTCTTT	CASSYSRAANTEAFF
TRBJ2-1	TRBV5-1	-	-	TGCGCCAGCAGCTTGGTTGCAGGGGTCAAATCCTACAATGAGCAGTTCTTC	CASSLVAGVKSYNEQFF
TRBJ1-1	TRBV13	-	few	TGTGCCAGCAGCTTAGAAGGGGGCACTGAAGCTTTCTTT	CASSLEGGTEAFF
TRBJ1-6	TRBV9	TRBD1	-	TGTGCCAGCAGCGTAGCTTGCGGTGGGGACAGGGAATTCTCACCCCTCCACTTT	CASSVACGGDREFSPLHF
TRBJ2-7	TRBV7-9	-	medium-sized	TGTGCCAGCAGCTTAGTACGGTGGCAGGGTTTGGACGAGCAGTACTTC	CASSLVRWQGLDEQYF
TRBJ2-7	TRBV5-1	-	few	TGCGCCAGCAGCTTACAGGGCTCCTCCTACGAGCAGTACTTC	CASSLQGSSYEQYF
TRBJ1-2	TRBV7-6	-	once	TGTGCCAGCAGCCTTACAGGGCGTCCGGATGGCTACACCTTC	CASSLTGRPDGYTF
TRBJ1-1	TRBV15	-	-	TGTGCCACCAGCAGAGACAGGTACACTGAAGCTTTCTTT	CATSRDRYTEAFF
TRBJ2-3	TRBV5-1	-	-	TGCGCCAGCAGCTTGCGACTTCCAAGCACAGATACGCAGTATTTT	CASSLRLPSTDTQYF
TRBJ1-1	TRBV5-5	-	few	TGTGCCAGCAGCTTGGAGGGGGACCACACTGAAGCTTTCTTT	CASSLEGDHTEAFF
TRBJ1-3	TRBV5-1	-	-	TGCGCCAGCAGCCTCGGGAACTCTGGAAACACCATATATTTT	CASSLGNSGNTIYF
TRBJ2-2	TRBV11-2	-	once	TGTGCCAGCAGCTTAAAGTGGAGCACCGGGGAGCTGTTTTTT	CASSLKWSTGELFF
TRBJ2-6	TRBV2	TRBD2	-	TGTGCCAGCAGTGCCTTTAGCGGGCCGGGGGCCAACGTCCTGACTTTC	CASSAFSGPGANVLTF
TRBJ1-4	TRBV2	TRBD1	-	TGTGCCAGCAGGGAACGGACAGGGGGAGAGGAAAAACTGTTTTTT	CASRERTGGEEKLFF
TRBJ1-5	TRBV29-1	-	-	TGCAGCGTTGTAGGAGGTATCGGCAATCAGCCCCAGCATTTT	CSVVGGIGNQPQHF
TRBJ1-5	TRBV6-5	TRBD1	-	TGTGCCAGCAGTTACCCCGGACAGGGAGGGAATCAGCCCCAGCATTTT	CASSYPGQGGNQPQHF
TRBJ2-7	TRBV7-6	TRBD2	-	TGTGCCAGCAGCTTAGTGGCTAGCGGGGCCTACGAGCAGTACTTC	CASSLVASGAYEQYF
TRBJ2-3	TRBV6-5	-	few	TGTGCCATCAGTGGGCAGGGCGGCACAGATACGCAGTATTTT	CAISGQGGTDTQYF
TRBJ2-7	TRBV10-3	-	once	TGTGCCATCAGTATAAATTCCGGGGACGAGCAGTACTTC	CAISINSGDEQYF
TRBJ1-2	TRBV9	-	few	TGTGCCAGCACCGCTGGGGGCCGCGGCTACACCTTC	CASTAGGRGYTF
TRBJ1-1	TRBV7-9	-	-	TGTGCCAGCAGCTTATTCCAGGACACTGAAGCTTTCTTT	CASSLFQDTEAFF
TRBJ2-3	TRBV10-3	TRBD2	-	TGTGCCATCAGTGATACCCTGCGGGAGCCAGATACGCAGTATTTT	CAISDTLREPDTQYF
TRBJ1-2	TRBV7-8	TRBD1	-	TGTGCCAGCGGCAATACAGGGGACTATGGCTACACCTTC	CASGNTGDYGYTF
TRBJ1-2	TRBV27	-	-	TGTGCCAGCAGTTCCTATTTAGCCCAGGGCCGGGGCTACACCTTC	CASSSYLAQGRGYTF
TRBJ2-7	TRBV10-3	TRBD2	-	TGTGCCATCAGTGAATGGGAGACTAGCGGGGGTTACGAGCAGTACTTC	CAISEWETSGGYEQYF